The 13 T cell receptor beta chains reported below all come from one sample, sequenced in a study of beta chain features in type 1 diabetes listed by TCRdb under 2018. The library was prepared using the immunoSEQ multiplex PCR assay. The entire isolated RNA was reverse transcribed using the High Capacity cDNA Reverse Transcription Kit, and thus expressed TCRB transcripts were sequenced. TCRdb took this table from immuneACCESS and kept in-frame rearrangements with V and J called. Such tables lack part of the clones; where checked against another copy, unresolved V genes explain under half of the gap, and the rest is unexplained. This sample gives under 550,000 clones in total; more than 9.5% of them show up just once. The ten largest account for 0.035% to 0.05% of the sample. The sample comprised naive CD4+ T cells from blood. Sample cell subset or site, as interpreted from the label and publication: true naive CD4+ T cells. All receptors come from a young woman in good health.

The V and J genes are TRBV2 and TRBJ2-3, with 10 bases fitting TRBD2. V dropped 6 bases and J dropped 0; count of bases not matched to a gene: 9. The CDR3 is 17 residues long. CDR1 SNHLY and CDR2 FYNNEI come from the germline V gene. CDR3 DNA sequence: TGTGCCAGCAGGGGGCCACTAGCGGGGTATAGCACAGATACGCAGTATTTT. It yields the protein CASRGPLAGYSTDTQYF.

This clone was detected a few times. The V gene is TRBV6-1, the J gene TRBJ2-3; D call uncertain. The V and J ends lost 6 bases and 1 base respectively, with 8 bases between them. The germline V gene has CDR1 MNHNS and CDR2 SASEGT. There are 13 residues in the CDR3. DNA of the CDR3: TGTGCCAGCAGCGTCGGCCGCACAGATACGCAGTATTTT. Its translation: CASSVGRTDTQYF.

V gene TRBV29-1 combines with J gene TRBJ2-1; 11 bases are shared with TRBD2. The CDR3 extends over 16 amino acids. Germline lookup yields CDR1 SQVTM and CDR2 ANQGSEA. V shed 7 bases, J shed 12 bases, and the junction held 20 bases outside the gene matches. The CDR3 region is CSASGVAGGHLGWQFF. The CDR3 region has the DNA TGCAGCGCTTCGGGGGTAGCGGGAGGGCACCTCGGTTGGCAGTTCTTC.

J is TRBJ1-2 and V is TRBV4-2; D remains ambiguous. The V and J ends lost 3 bases and 7 bases respectively, with 9 bases between them. The CDR3 has 12 amino acids. Germline V gives CDR1 LGHNA, CDR2 YNFKEQ. CDR3 in amino acids: CASSHVTSGYTF. The CDR3, as DNA: TGTGCCAGCAGCCATGTTACAAGTGGCTACACCTTC.

The V call is TRBV4-3, the J call TRBJ1-2; D is undetermined. In germline, CDR1 is LGHNA, CDR2 YSLEER. CDR3 length equals 15 residues. Trimming took off 0 bases at V and 5 bases at J, with 13 bases between the two ends. The CDR3 region is CASSQDSSGAYGYTF. In DNA form, the CDR3 reads TGCGCCAGCAGCCAAGACTCTAGTGGCGCTTATGGCTACACCTTC.

This chain joins TRBV23-1 and TRBJ2-7, with TRBD1 matching over 10 bases. TRBV23-1 is an open reading frame, and its role is uncertain. This CDR3 is built from 16 residues. The junction had 8 bases not matched to a gene; V was cut back by 0 bases and J by 6 bases. CDR3 nucleotides: TGCGCCAGCAGTCAATCGCGGACAGGGGGGCAGGGCGAGCAGTACGTC. Amino acid sequence: CASSQSRTGGQGEQYV.

This clone appeared a few times. The V gene is TRBV18, the J gene TRBJ2-3, with 8 bases fitting TRBD1. This CDR3 comprises 14 residues. The germline CDR1 and CDR2 sequences are KGHSH and LQKENI. V shed 3 bases, J shed 8 bases, and the junction held 7 bases outside the gene matches. The DNA for the CDR3 is TGTGCCAGCTCACCGGGACAGGCGGCGGGTACGCAGTATTTT. This codes for CASSPGQAAGTQYF.

The chain is built from TRBV29-1 and TRBJ1-1; possibly TRBD1 for D (6 bases). V gave up 3 bases and J gave up 2 bases, with 13 bases separating them. The CDR3 spans 14 residues. Germline V gene lookup returns CDR1 SQVTM and CDR2 ANQGSEA. DNA of the CDR3: TGCAGCGTTGATCTTCAGGGGCCCAACACTGAAGCTTTCTTT. This sequence encodes CSVDLQGPNTEAFF.

The gene calls are TRBV15 and TRBJ2-1; D not resolved. This CDR3 is 18 amino acids long. CDR1 and CDR2 (germline): LNHNV, YYDKDF (reference sequence). V was clipped by 0 bases and J by 0 bases, with 15 bases between them. The CDR3 loop is CATSRESLRSSSYNEQFF. CDR3 sequence (DNA): TGTGCCACCAGCAGAGAATCATTACGGTCGAGCTCCTACAATGAGCAGTTCTTC.

V gene TRBV6-6 combines with J gene TRBJ2-5; TRBD2 matches 11 bases. Losses at the gene ends were 10 bases for V and 7 bases for J; bases not matched to a gene: 11. This CDR3 spans 14 amino acids. The germline V gene encodes CDR1 MNHNY and CDR2 SVGAGI (reference sequence). As DNA, the CDR3 is TGTGCCATCGCCGGGACTAGCGGTGTTTTGACCCAGTACTTC. The encoded protein is CAIAGTSGVLTQYF.

The table lists this clone with a count of one. The chain combines TRBV27 with TRBJ2-3, with a tentative D call TRBD2 (5 bases). Germline CDR1 MNHEY, CDR2 SMNVEV (reference sequence). Trimming removed 6 bases from V and 1 base from J, with 20 bases in between. The CDR3 has 17 amino acids. The CDR3 spells CASSSRRGWGRTDTQYF. CDR3 in DNA: TGTGCCAGCAGCTCCAGACGCGGGTGGGGTCGCACAGATACGCAGTATTTT.

The V and J genes are TRBV20-1 and TRBJ1-2, with D unclear. CDR1 is DFQATT and CDR2 is SNEGSKA in the germline V gene (reference sequence). CDR3 length: 11 residues. Trimming left V 5 bases short and J 5 bases short, with 9 bases between. The CDR3 reads CSAGVRYGYTF. The CDR3 DNA sequence: TGCAGTGCTGGGGTTCGGTATGGCTACACCTTC.

This clone has a handful of counts. The chain links TRBV29-1 to TRBJ2-7; 7 bases match TRBD2. V lost 4 bases and J lost 4; bases outside the gene matches: 1. The CDR3 is 11 residues long. Per germline, CDR1 SQVTM and CDR2 ANQGSEA. As DNA, the CDR3 is TGCAGCGTTGGGGAGGGTTACGAGCAGTACGTC. Translating gives CSVGEGYEQYV.